This TCR beta chain was captured by sequencing in a study of CXCR3-negative and CXCR3-positive naive CD8 T cells. Overall study results and limits: Researchers report that CXCR3-positive naive cells carry more hydrophobic TRB CDR3s than CXCR3-negative naive cells.

CDR3 length equals 14 residues. Germline CDR1 is MGHRA and CDR2 is YSYEKL. UMI-tagged TRB cDNA libraries were built via 5' RACE. TCRdb reworked the 5' RACE reads into one entry per CDR3 protein, no DNA. The sample is made up of roughly 8,300 distinct CDR3 sequences, and the top ten hold 2% to 2.5% of it. Considering frequency, this clonotype is medium-sized. No antigen is known for it. Sequenced sample: naive CXCR3- CD8+ T cells from blood. Sample subset: CD45RO-CCR7+CD27+CD95- naive CD8+ T cells lacking CXCR3 (TNR3-). The rearrangement uses TRBV4-1 and TRBJ2-7; TCRdb's assignment of TRBD2 cannot be checked, as there is no DNA. This sequence originates from a human donor in good health. Some clones in this sample may be carry-over from other donors' samples. CDR3 region: CASSHPLAGDEQYF.